These T cell receptor beta chains were read from a single sample in a study of neurological immune-mediated disorders. TCRdb ran MiXCR on the 5' RACE reads and lists one entry per CDR3 protein. The data contain about 19,000 distinct CDR3 sequences, 7.5% of them singletons. The source material was CD8+ T cells from blood. The receptors were sampled from a woman aged 30 to 39 with HTLV-1-associated myelopathy (HAM/TSP). Each CDR3 is given with its conserved first and last residue. A D gene is named only where the DNA matches it firmly. Only part of the rows carry a size: once, few, many, or a class if the clone is expanded.

clone_size d_call j_call v_call cdr3_nt cdr3_aa
many NA TRBJ2-1 TRBV4-1 TGCGCCAGCAGCCCAACAGGGTCTTTGGTGATCGGGCAGTTCTTC CASSPTGSLVIGQFF
many NA TRBJ1-1 TRBV7-9 TGTGCCAGCAGCTCGCCTGGGTACACTGAAGCTTTCTTT CASSSPGYTEAFF
NA NA TRBJ1-1 TRBV20-1 TGCAGTGCTAGAGATCAGGGTACTCGTGAAGCTTTCTTT CSARDQGTREAFF
many NA TRBJ2-7 TRBV3-1 TGTGCCAGCAGCTCCTCGGGCTCCTACGAGCAGTACTTC CASSSSGSYEQYF
many TRBD2 TRBJ2-3 TRBV5-1 TGCGCCAGCAGCTTTCTAGCGGGGGCCACAGATACGCAGTATTTT CASSFLAGATDTQYF
many NA TRBJ1-1 TRBV27 TGTGCCAGCAGTTTAGGTCCCCCCCCGAACACTGAAGCTTTCTTT CASSLGPPPNTEAFF
many NA TRBJ2-1 TRBV7-9 TGTGCCAGCAGTGGAGGGCTCTCCTCCCAGAATGAGCAGTTCTTC CASSGGLSSQNEQFF
many TRBD1 TRBJ1-4 TRBV7-9 TGTGCCAGCAGCTTAGCCAGGGGGCAGTCGGAAAAACTGTTTTTT CASSLARGQSEKLFF
many NA TRBJ2-1 TRBV7-8 TGTGCCAGCAGCTCAGCCAGGGTCCCCAACTACAATGAGCAGTTCTTC CASSSARVPNYNEQFF
many NA TRBJ2-7 TRBV5-1 TGCGCCAGCAGCTTGGACGACAGTTTCTCCTACGAGCAGTACTTC CASSLDDSFSYEQYF
many TRBD2 TRBJ2-1 TRBV5-6 TGTGCCAGCAGCACCCCCCCGCCTAGCGGGCGTTACTCCTACAATGAGCAGTTCTTC CASSTPPPSGRYSYNEQFF
medium-sized TRBD1 TRBJ1-4 TRBV20-1 TGCAGTGCTAGGGACCCGGGACAGGGAAAGGCTAATGAAAAACTGTTTTTT CSARDPGQGKANEKLFF
many NA TRBJ2-2 TRBV10-3 TGTGCCATCAGTGAGTCGGGGGTGAGCACCGGGGAGCTGTTTTTT CAISESGVSTGELFF
medium-sized TRBD1 TRBJ1-3 TRBV9 TGTGCCAGCAAATCCGGGACAGGGGGACTCTCTGGAAACACCATATATTTT CASKSGTGGLSGNTIYF
many NA TRBJ2-1 TRBV12-3/TRBV12-4 TGTGCCAGCAGTGAATGGACCCCCCGGGATGAGCAGTTCTTC CASSEWTPRDEQFF
medium-sized TRBD2 TRBJ2-1 TRBV29-1 TGCAGCGTCTGGGGCTCACAGGGGACTAGCGGGGGGGCCTACAATGAGCAGTTCTTC CSVWGSQGTSGGAYNEQFF